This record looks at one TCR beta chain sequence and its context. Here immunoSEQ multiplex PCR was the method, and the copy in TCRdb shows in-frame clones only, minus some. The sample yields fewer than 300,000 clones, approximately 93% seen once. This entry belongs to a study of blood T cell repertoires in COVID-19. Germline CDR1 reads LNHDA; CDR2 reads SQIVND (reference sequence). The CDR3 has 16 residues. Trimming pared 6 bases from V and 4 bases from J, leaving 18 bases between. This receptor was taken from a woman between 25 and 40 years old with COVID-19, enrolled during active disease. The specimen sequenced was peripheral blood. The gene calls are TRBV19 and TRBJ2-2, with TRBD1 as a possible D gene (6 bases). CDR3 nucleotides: TGTGCCAGTAGCTTACCGTCAGGGGCCGGCACCGGGGAGCTGTTTTTT. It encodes CASSLPSGAGTGELFF.